The present entry profiles one T cell receptor (beta chain) with its context. The clone's antigen remains unknown. Base qualities are missing; no much larger clone stands one base away. From the cysteine up to the phenylalanine, the CDR3 has a length of 16 residues. Only the CDR3 part of the read is kept: 48 bases, read in frame from the first base. Unmatched junction bases come to 10, with V trimmed by 4 bases and J by 1 base. According to the germline V gene, CDR1 reads MDHEN and CDR2 reads SYDVKM. Library preparation employed PCR. The instrument given in TCRdb is Illumina HiSeq 4000. High-throughput sequencing was used to profile the TCR beta-chain CDR3 region of every patient. As for how the authors treated the data: A classifier to discriminate distant-metastatic papillary thyroid cancer patients was built from CDR3 differences across clinicopathological groups. The Shannon index was used to measure repertoire diversity, and the Morisita-Horn index was used to measure how similar tumor and blood repertoires were. Starting from the raw public reads, TCRdb applied fastp trimming at Q25, assembled clones with MiXCR and retained in-frame beta chains. The V and J calls follow TCRdb's processing rather than the paper's. Present in this sample are 13,000 to 15,000 clones, 25% to 30% of which were seen just once. Of the sample, approximately 10% is held by the ten largest clones.

This specimen comes from a study of metastatic and nonmetastatic thyroid tumors (dated by TCRdb to between 2020 and 2021). The study in broad terms: Repertoires were compared across peripheral blood and tumor or nodule tissue samples from malignant and benign thyroid patients.

General conclusions and limits of the study: TCR beta diversity was reported as significantly higher in malignant tumors than in benign nodules, in both blood and tumor samples.

None of the patients had been given any treatment before thyroid surgery. Using T-cell receptor beta sequencing, the researchers looked back retrospectively at clinical samples from patients, gathered between about 2012 and 2018. The chain uses TRBV28 and TRBJ2-7, and 7 junctional nucleotides match TRBD2. This TCR was sampled from a female donor with papillary thyroid cancer or a benign thyroid nodule (not recorded which). Some clones in this sample may be carry-over from other donors' samples. Source material: tumor tissue. The DNA is as follows: TGTGCCAGCAGTTCTACAGCGGGATGGCCTTCCTACGAGCAGTACTTC. It encodes CASSSTAGWPSYEQYF.